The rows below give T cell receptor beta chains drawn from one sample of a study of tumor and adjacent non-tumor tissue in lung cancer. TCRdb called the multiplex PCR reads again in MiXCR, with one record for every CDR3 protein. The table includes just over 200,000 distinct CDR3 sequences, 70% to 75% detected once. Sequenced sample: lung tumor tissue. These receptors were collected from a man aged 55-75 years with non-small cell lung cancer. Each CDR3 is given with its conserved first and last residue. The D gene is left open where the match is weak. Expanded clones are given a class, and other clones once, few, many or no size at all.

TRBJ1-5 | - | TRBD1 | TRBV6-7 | CASSYSAGQNNQPQHF | TGTGCCAGCAGTTACTCGGCGGGACAGAACAACCAGCCCCAGCATTTT
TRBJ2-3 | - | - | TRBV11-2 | CASSSGLSGGQYF | TGTGCCAGCAGCTCCGGACTAAGTGGTGGGCAGTATTTT
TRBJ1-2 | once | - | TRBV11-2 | CATPGESPVGYTF | TGTGCCACCCCAGGGGAGAGTCCCGTTGGCTACACCTTC
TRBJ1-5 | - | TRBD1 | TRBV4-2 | CASRQAGDSNSSQSQHF | TGTGCCAGCAGACAGGCGGGGGACAGTAATAGCAGTCAGTCCCAGCATTTT
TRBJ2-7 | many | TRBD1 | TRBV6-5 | CASSLRQGATYEQYF | TGTGCCAGCAGTCTCAGACAGGGGGCTACCTACGAGCAGTACTTC
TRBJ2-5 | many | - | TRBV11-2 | CASSPGVRTSQETQYF | TGTGCCAGCAGCCCAGGAGTACGAACTTCTCAAGAGACCCAGTACTTC
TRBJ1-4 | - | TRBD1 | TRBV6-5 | CASKRTGDGEKLFF | TGTGCAAGCAAGCGGACAGGGGACGGGGAAAAACTGTTTTTT
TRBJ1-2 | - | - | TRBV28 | CASSSLRGYSF | TGTGCCAGCAGTTCTCTCCGGGGCTACAGCTTC
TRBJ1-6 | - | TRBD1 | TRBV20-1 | CSARDQMGQVSPLHF | TGCAGTGCTAGAGATCAAATGGGACAGGTGTCGCCCCTCCACTTT
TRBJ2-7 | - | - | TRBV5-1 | CTSSEGYEQYF | TGTACCAGCTCGGAGGGATACGAGCAGTACTTC
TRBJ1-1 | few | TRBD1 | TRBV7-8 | CASSVTGGRITEAFF | TGTGCCAGCAGCGTCACAGGGGGCAGGATCACTGAAGCTTTCTTT
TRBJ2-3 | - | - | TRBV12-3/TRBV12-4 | CASSLAAEGTDTQYF | TGTGCCAGCAGTTTGGCGGCCGAGGGCACAGATACGCAGTATTTT
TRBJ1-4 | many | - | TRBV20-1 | CSARASGTGDSFF | TGCAGTGCAAGGGCGAGTGGAACGGGGGACTCGTTTTTT
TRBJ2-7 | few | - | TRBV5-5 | CASSLGPQPSAYEQYF | TGTGCCAGCAGCTTGGGTCCCCAACCTAGCGCCTACGAGCAGTACTTC
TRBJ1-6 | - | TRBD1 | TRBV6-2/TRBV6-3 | CVSSSGTGISPLHF | TGTGTCAGCAGCTCCGGGACAGGGATTTCACCCCTCCACTTT
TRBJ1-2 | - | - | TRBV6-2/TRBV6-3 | CASSPMGHGYTF | TGTGCCAGCAGCCCCATGGGGCACGGCTACACCTTC
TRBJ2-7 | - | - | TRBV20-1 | CSAREGGLSYGQYF | TGCAGTGCTAGAGAGGGTGGCCTCTCCTACGGGCAGTACTTC
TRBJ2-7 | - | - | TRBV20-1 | CNVPTGPEQYF | TGCAATGTTCCTACAGGGCCCGAGCAGTACTTC
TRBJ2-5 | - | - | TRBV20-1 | CNARVGGHQQTQYF | TGCAATGCTAGGGTTGGGGGACACCAACAGACCCAGTACTTC
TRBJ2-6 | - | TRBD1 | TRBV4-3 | CASSQVRGQGANVLTF | TGCGCCAGCAGTCAAGTGAGGGGGCAGGGGGCCAACGTCCTGACTTTC
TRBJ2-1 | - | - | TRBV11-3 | CASSLLGANEQFF | TGTGCCAGCAGCTTACTAGGGGCAAATGAGCAGTTCTTC
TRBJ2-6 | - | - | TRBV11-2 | CARSPISGGNVLTF | TGTGCCAGGAGTCCTATCTCTGGGGGTAACGTCCTGACTTTC
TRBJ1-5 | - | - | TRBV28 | CASCRGFNQPQHF | TGTGCCAGCTGCAGGGGTTTCAATCAGCCCCAGCATTTT
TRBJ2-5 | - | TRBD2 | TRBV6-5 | CASSDAGTAGGQYF | TGTGCCAGCAGTGATGCCGGGACCGCGGGGGGTCAGTACTTC
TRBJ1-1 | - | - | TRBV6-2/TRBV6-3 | CASSDGGGNNEALF | TGTGCCAGCAGTGACGGAGGGGGGAACAATGAAGCTTTATTT
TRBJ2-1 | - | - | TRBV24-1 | CATSGGGRGSYNEQFF | TGTGCCACTAGTGGCGGGGGCCGTGGTTCCTACAATGAGCAGTTCTTC
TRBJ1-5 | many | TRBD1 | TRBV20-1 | CSARPGDRLRSNQPQHF | TGCAGTGCTAGACCGGGGGACAGGTTACGGAGCAATCAGCCCCAGCATTTT
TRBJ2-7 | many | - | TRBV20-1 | CSAYSPSYSYEQYF | TGCAGTGCATATAGTCCTAGCTACTCCTACGAGCAGTACTTC
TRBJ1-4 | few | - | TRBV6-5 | CASSYSTRSNEKLFF | TGTGCCAGCAGTTACTCGACAAGGTCTAATGAAAAACTGTTTTTT
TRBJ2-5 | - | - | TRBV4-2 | CDSSQGLYEETQYF | TGTGACAGCAGCCAGGGCCTCTATGAAGAGACACAGTACTTC
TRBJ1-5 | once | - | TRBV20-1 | CSARDPRDKVWNQPQHF | TGCAGTGCTAGAGACCCCAGGGACAAGGTATGGAATCAGCCTCAGCATTTT
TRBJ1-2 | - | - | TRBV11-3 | CARSSGHYGYTF | TGTGCCAGAAGCTCGGGACACTACGGCTACACCTTC
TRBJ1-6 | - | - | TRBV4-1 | CASSDMEGSPLRF | TGCGCCAGCAGTGACATGGAAGGTTCACCCCTCCGCTTT
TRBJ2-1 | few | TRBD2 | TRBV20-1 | CSAPLAGHNEQFF | TGCAGTGCTCCCTTAGCGGGGCACAATGAGCAGTTCTTC
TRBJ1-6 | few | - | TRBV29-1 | CSASPRAGSPLHF | TGCAGCGCCTCCCCACGCGCGGGTTCACCCCTCCACTTT
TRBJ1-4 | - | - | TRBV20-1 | CSPRRDLGEKLFF | TGCAGTCCTAGACGCGATTTGGGAGAAAAACTGTTTTTT
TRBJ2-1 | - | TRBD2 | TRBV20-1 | CSARGWTSGSEARINEQFF | TGCAGTGCTAGGGGTTGGACTAGCGGGAGTGAGGCCCGAATCAATGAGCAGTTCTTC
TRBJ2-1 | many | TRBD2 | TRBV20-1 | CSARDKPSGGYNEQFF | TGCAGTGCTAGAGATAAGCCTAGCGGGGGATACAATGAGCAGTTCTTC
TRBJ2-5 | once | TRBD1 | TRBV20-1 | CSARGQGWETHYF | TGCAGTGCTAGAGGACAGGGTTGGGAGACCCATTACTTT
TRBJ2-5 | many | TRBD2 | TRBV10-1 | CASSKGGRAQYF | TGCGCCAGCAGCAAGGGAGGGAGGGCCCAGTACTTC
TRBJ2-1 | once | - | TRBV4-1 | CASSYGLAVGDEESF | TGCGCCAGCAGCTATGGGCTAGCTGTGGGGGATGAGGAGTCCTTC
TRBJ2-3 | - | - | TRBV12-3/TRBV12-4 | CASSLALCLTTDTQYF | TGTGCCAGCAGTTTGGCGTTGTGCCTCACCACAGATACGCAGTACTTT
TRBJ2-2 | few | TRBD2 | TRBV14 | CASSQELGGPRPGELFF | TGTGCCAGCAGCCAAGAATTGGGAGGGCCAAGGCCCGGGGAGCTGTTTTTT
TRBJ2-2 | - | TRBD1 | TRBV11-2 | CASSAGQGLIGEMSF | TGTGCCAGCAGCGCGGGACAGGGACTTATCGGGGAGATGTCTTTT
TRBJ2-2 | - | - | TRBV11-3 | CAISPRYFYDTRELFF | TGTGCCATCAGTCCCCGATATTTTTACGACACCAGGGAGCTGTTTTTT
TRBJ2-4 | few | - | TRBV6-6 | CASSAAGAINFQYF | TGTGCCAGCAGTGCCGCAGGAGCCATAAACTTTCAGTACTTC
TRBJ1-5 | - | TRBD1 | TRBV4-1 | CASSQDPTGRGQPLHF | TGCGCCAGCAGCCAAGACCCGACAGGGCGGGGTCAGCCCCTGCATTTT
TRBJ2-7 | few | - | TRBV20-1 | CSARHSSSGSSYEQYF | TGCAGTGCTAGACACTCGAGTAGTGGGAGCTCCTACGAGCAGTACTTC
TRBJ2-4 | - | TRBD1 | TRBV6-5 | CASRTGGEGNIQYF | TGTGCCAGCAGAACAGGGGGCGAAGGGAACATTCAGTACTTC
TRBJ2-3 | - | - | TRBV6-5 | CVSSYSRWDTQYF | TGTGTCAGCAGTTACTCGAGATGGGATACGCAGTATTTT
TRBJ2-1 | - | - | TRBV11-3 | CASSPSSWTNNEQFF | TGTGCCAGCAGCCCGTCTAGCTGGACCAACAACGAGCAGTTCTTC
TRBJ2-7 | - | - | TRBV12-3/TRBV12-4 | CASNLRVLGGEQYF | TGTGCCAGCAATCTCAGGGTGCTGGGAGGCGAGCAGTACTTC
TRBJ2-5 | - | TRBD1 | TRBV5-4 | CASRLGQLQETQYF | TGTGCCAGCAGATTGGGACAGTTGCAAGAGACCCAGTACTTC
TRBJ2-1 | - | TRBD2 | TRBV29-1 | CSVGGLTSDKYFF | TGCAGCGTTGGGGGACTGACTAGCGACAAGTATTTCTTC
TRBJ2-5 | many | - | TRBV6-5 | CASSPRPAGTQYF | TGTGCCAGCAGCCCCCGGCCAGCTGGGACCCAGTACTTC
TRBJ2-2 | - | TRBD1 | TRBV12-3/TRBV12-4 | CASRPPGQGITGELFF | TGTGCCAGCAGACCACCGGGACAGGGGATTACCGGGGAGCTGTTTTTT
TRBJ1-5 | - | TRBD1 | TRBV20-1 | CSARRDRVGQPQHF | TGCAGTGCTAGGAGGGACAGGGTCGGTCAGCCCCAGCATTTT
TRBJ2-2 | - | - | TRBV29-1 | CSIERGNTWELFF | TGTAGCATTGAAAGAGGGAACACCTGGGAGCTGTTTTTT
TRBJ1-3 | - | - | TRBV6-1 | CASRAETSSGNTIYF | TGTGCCAGCAGAGCCGAGACAAGCTCTGGAAACACCATATATTTT
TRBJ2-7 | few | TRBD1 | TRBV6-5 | CASSYSMSAGQAAMPPQYF | TGTGCCAGCAGTTACTCGATGTCCGCCGGACAGGCGGCCATGCCCCCACAGTACTTC